The sequence of this TCR beta chain was determined in a study of cytomegalovirus exposure and HLA in healthy donors. Findings and caveats of the study: In all likelihood, a cluster of highly shared sequence variants was a sequencing artifact. High specificity and sensitivity for cytomegalovirus status were reported for the classifier. In vitro checks showed that three CMV-associated chains really do target CMV antigens. What TCR beta sequences reportedly achieved was accurate prediction of HLA-A and HLA-B alleles in most subjects.

Germline loops: CDR1 ENHRY, CDR2 SYGVKD. V was pared by 3 bases and J by 3 bases, with 12 bases between. CDR3 size: 14 residues. 13 Jbeta primers and 60 Vbeta primers were used for the PCR. Produced via immunoSEQ multiplex PCR; TCRdb's table is partial and in-frame only. The sample has about 160,000 clones; around three quarters are singletons. As regards this clone: Its antigen is currently unknown.

The origin of this receptor is a man aged 40-50 years in good health and CMV-seropositive. The sequencing sample was made of PBMCs. The V call is TRBV10-3, the J call TRBJ2-7; D is undetermined. The chain's CDR3 is CAISDPQNGYEQYF. The CDR3 DNA is TGTGCCATCAGTGACCCCCAGAATGGCTACGAGCAGTACTTC.